This T cell receptor beta chain comes out of a study of cytomegalovirus exposure and HLA in healthy donors. Study background: T cells numbering about 179 million yielded fewer than 140 million unique TCR beta sequences in an earlier analysis.

This clone has a handful of counts. The target antigen is unknown. Researchers ran the PCR with 60 Vbeta and 13 Jbeta primers. Data came from immunoSEQ multiplex PCR; TCRdb stores just in-frame clones and leaves some out. Here the sample spans 100,000 to 150,000 clones, 80% being singletons. CDR3 length: 16 residues. The germline gives CDR1 MGHRA, CDR2 YSYEKL. Unmatched junction bases numbered 12, after V lost 0 bases and J lost 11 bases. Findings of the study overall: CMV serostatus was the sole immune exposure data available. A later analysis linked a missense variant in DCLRE1C to the trimming of TCR beta V and J genes.

This clonotype was sampled from a middle-aged woman in good health and CMV-seronegative. The chain employs TRBV4-1 and TRBJ1-1, with 10 bases lining up with TRBD1. The sample comprised PBMCs. CDR3 sequence: CASSQELGTGVGGAFF. The CDR3 DNA sequence: TGCGCCAGCAGCCAAGAGCTGGGGACAGGGGTCGGCGGGGCTTTCTTT.